These 31 T cell receptor beta chains came from one sample sequenced in a study of blood T cell repertoires in COVID-19. Assay used: immunoSEQ multiplex PCR; TCRdb lists only in-frame clones, some missing. Here the sample spans about 140,000 clones, around 83% being singletons. What was sequenced was peripheral blood. Source of these receptors: a woman in her sixties with acute or convalescent COVID-19.

V is TRBV7-2 and J is TRBJ2-3; 10 bases align to TRBD2. This CDR3 has 17 residues. The trim removed 3 bases at V and 2 bases at J, leaving 8 bases unmatched. Germline lookup yields CDR1 SGHTA and CDR2 FQGNSA. The CDR3 sequence: CASSFSGGPLYTDTQYF. The DNA for the CDR3 is TGTGCCAGCAGCTTTAGCGGGGGGCCTCTTTACACAGATACGCAGTATTTT. Full variable domain (missing parts from reference TRBV7-2 and TRBJ2-3): GAGVSQSPSNKVTEKGKDVELRCDPISGHTALYWYRQSLGQGLEFLIYFQGNSAPDKSGLPSDRFSAERTGGSVSTLTIQRTQQEDSAVYLCASSFSGGPLYTDTQYFGPGTRLTVL.

The chain employs TRBV29-1 and TRBJ2-2, with D tentatively TRBD1 (5 bases). Looked up from germline, CDR1 is SQVTM and CDR2 is ANQGSEA. Trimming stripped 1 base from V and 4 bases from J, with 10 bases between. This CDR3 is built from 14 residues. DNA of the CDR3: TGCAGCGTTGAAGGGGCAGGGCCCACCGGGGAGCTGTTTTTT. Amino acids: CSVEGAGPTGELFF.

This chain connects TRBV30 to TRBJ1-2, with TRBD1 matching over 8 bases. The germline V gene has CDR1 GTSNPN and CDR2 SVGIG (reference sequence). The CDR3 covers 15 residues. V lost 0 bases, J lost 10 bases, and 13 bases stayed unmatched. The CDR3 coding sequence is TGTGCCTGGAGTGTACCCGAGACAGGGGACCGGACCTACACCTTC. Translation gives CAWSVPETGDRTYTF.

The rearrangement joins TRBV9 to TRBJ2-3; 7 bases match TRBD2. Per the germline V gene, CDR1 is SGDLS and CDR2 is YYNGEE. This CDR3 is built from 17 residues. The V and J ends lost 1 base and 2 bases, in that order; junction bases with no gene match: 10. The CDR3 DNA reads TGTGCCAGCAGCGTAAGTTCAAGCGGGGACCCCACAGATACGCAGTATTTT. Residues: CASSVSSSGDPTDTQYF.

The genes are TRBV27 and TRBJ2-1, with 7 bases lining up with TRBD2. Germline V lookup: CDR1 MNHEY, CDR2 SMNVEV (reference sequence). Trimming removed 5 bases from V and 7 bases from J; junction bases left unmatched: 8. The length of the CDR3 is 14 residues. The CDR3 coding sequence is TGTGCCAGCAGTGATTATCCCGGGAGGAATGAGCAGTTCTTC. Its translation: CASSDYPGRNEQFF.

The chain has TRBV7-2 and TRBJ1-2, with a tentative D call TRBD1 (5 bases). The CDR3 runs to 13 residues. Germline lookup yields CDR1 SGHTA and CDR2 FQGNSA. The V gene lost 8 bases and the J gene lost 8 bases, with 18 bases spanning the gap. CDR3 residues: CASLKDTLRGYTF. The CDR3 region has the DNA TGTGCCAGCCTTAAGGACACCCTCCGAGGCTACACCTTC.

The V gene is TRBV7-9, the J gene TRBJ2-3, with TRBD2 identical over 7 bases. Germline CDR1 reads SEHNR; CDR2 reads FQNEAQ (reference sequence). The CDR3 is made up of 19 amino acids. J was trimmed by 4 bases and V by 6 bases; bases with no gene match: 22. The CDR3 protein is CASSSPRPAWTSTADTQYF. DNA of the CDR3: TGTGCCAGCAGTTCCCCTCGCCCGGCATGGACTAGTACCGCAGATACGCAGTATTTT.

The genes are TRBV7-9 and TRBJ2-7, with D hard to call. This CDR3 contains 12 residues. Trimming took off 5 bases at V and 4 bases at J, with 9 bases between the two ends. CDR1 is SEHNR, CDR2 FQNEAQ, per germline (reference sequence). The CDR3 DNA sequence: TGTGCCAGCAGCGCAAACGGGTACGAGCAGTACTTC. Its translation is CASSANGYEQYF.

This chain connects TRBV19 to TRBJ1-1; D gene uncertain. The V gene lost 2 bases and the J gene lost 5 bases, with 12 bases spanning the gap. Germline V lookup: CDR1 LNHDA, CDR2 SQIVND (reference sequence). The CDR3 has 14 amino acids. The CDR3 coding sequence is TGTGCCAGTAGTATAATCGGGAGAAGGACTGAAGCTTTCTTT. This codes for CASSIIGRRTEAFF.

CDR3 nucleotides: TGCGCCAGTACCGATGGGGGCGGCACTGAAGCTTTCTTT. Translated, it gives CASTDGGGTEAFF. The chain employs TRBV5-1 and TRBJ1-1; weak D call: TRBD1 (6 bases). Germline values: CDR1 SGHRS, CDR2 YFSETQ. The CDR3 totals 13 residues. V lost 8 bases and J 4 bases, leaving 15 bases between the germline ends.

The V and J genes are TRBV25-1 and TRBJ1-2; 8 bases line up with TRBD1. After removal of 8 bases from V and 4 bases from J, the junction contained 12 bases not matched to a gene. This CDR3 is built from 15 residues. Germline-derived CDR1 and CDR2 are MGHDK and SYGVNS. The CDR3 loop is CASLGDRSHLYGYTF. The CDR3 bases are TGTGCCAGCTTGGGGGACAGGAGTCACCTCTATGGCTACACCTTC.

This rearrangement joins TRBV5-1 to TRBJ1-1; D is unclear. This CDR3 comprises 17 residues. Trimming took 0 bases from V and 1 from J, leaving 16 bases between them. Germline loops: CDR1 SGHRS, CDR2 YFSETQ. Here the CDR3 reads CASSLGVPTRENTEAFF. The CDR3 nucleotides are TGCGCCAGCAGCTTGGGGGTTCCCACCCGGGAGAACACTGAAGCTTTCTTT. The full variable domain, completed using reference TRBV5-1 and TRBJ1-1, is KAGVTQTPRYLIKTRGQQVTLSCSPISGHRSVSWYQQTPGQGLQFLFEYFSETQRNKGNFPGRFSGRQFSNSRSEMNVSTLELGDSALYLCASSLGVPTRENTEAFFGQGTRLTVV.

The rearrangement joins TRBV5-4 to TRBJ1-6; D is undetermined. This CDR3 spans 12 amino acids. V lost 4 bases to trimming and J lost 8 bases, with 7 bases between them. CDR1 and CDR2 (germline): SGHNT, YYREEE (reference sequence). The DNA of the CDR3 is TGTGCCAGCAGCAGGGAGGATTCACCCCTCCACTTT. Translating it yields CASSREDSPLHF.

The chain employs TRBV9 and TRBJ2-3, with TRBD2 matching over 7 bases. After removal of 0 bases from V and 6 bases from J, the junction contained 10 bases not matched to a gene. The CDR3 sequence is 16 residues long. Germline V gene sequence: CDR1 SGDLS, CDR2 YYNGEE. CDR3 residues: CASSVGSSGLADTQYF. Here the CDR3 DNA reads TGTGCCAGCAGCGTAGGCTCTAGCGGTCTGGCTGATACGCAGTATTTT.

This chain links TRBV11-2 with TRBJ1-2; D remains ambiguous. The ends were cut back, 5 bases at V and 5 bases at J, with 15 bases in the middle. CDR1 and CDR2 from the germline V gene are SGHAT and FQNNGV. The CDR3 sequence is 14 residues long. CDR3 nucleotides: TGTGCCAGCAGCCCCCTGACATCACCATATGGCTACACCTTC. Protein: CASSPLTSPYGYTF.

The V and J genes are TRBV27 and TRBJ1-1, with 7 bases lining up with TRBD1. The CDR3 runs 16 residues. V gave up 4 bases and J gave up 1 base; unmatched junction bases: 9. Germline CDR1 reads MNHEY; CDR2 reads SMNVEV (reference sequence). The CDR3 here is CASSSSTGYGNTEAFF. CDR3 DNA sequence: TGTGCCAGCAGTTCCTCGACAGGGTACGGGAACACTGAAGCTTTCTTT.

The CDR3 sequence is CASSLASGSGANVLTF. In DNA form, the CDR3 reads TGCGCCAGCAGCTTGGCCAGCGGCTCTGGGGCCAACGTCCTGACTTTC. The rearrangement joins TRBV5-1 to TRBJ2-6, with D tentatively TRBD2 (5 bases). Germline V CDR1 and CDR2: SGHRS, YFSETQ. The CDR3 is made up of 16 amino acids. V dropped 0 bases and J dropped 0 bases, with 7 bases sitting between them.

This clone was detected once. The chain recombines TRBV6-5 with TRBJ2-1, with 12 positions matching TRBD2. V gave up 5 bases and J gave up 9 bases; unmatched junction bases: 8. The CDR3 spans 15 residues. Germline V CDR1 and CDR2: MNHEY, SVGAGI. DNA of the CDR3: TGTGCCAGCAGTCCCCTAGCGGGGGGGCTGTCTGAGCAGTTCTTC. Protein: CASSPLAGGLSEQFF.

The genes are TRBV6-5 and TRBJ1-2, with 9 nucleotides matching TRBD1. Germline V lookup: CDR1 MNHEY, CDR2 SVGAGI. Germline trimming cut 6 bases from V and 8 bases from J; bases unmatched to any gene: 7. The CDR3 runs 13 residues. CDR3 protein: CASSPRTGDGYTF. The CDR3 DNA sequence: TGTGCCAGCAGCCCGAGGACAGGGGACGGCTACACCTTC.

The rearrangement uses TRBV2 and TRBJ1-2; the match to TRBD1 covers 11 bases. Germline CDR1 and CDR2: SNHLY and FYNNEI. The ends lost 4 bases at V and 8 bases at J; junction bases unmatched: 9. This CDR3 has 15 residues. CDR3 sequence (DNA): TGTGCCAGCAGTGGGAGGGGACAGGGGGTCCAAGGCTACACCTTC. Its translation: CASSGRGQGVQGYTF.

This sequence joins TRBV5-1 and TRBJ1-3; the D is unclear. Trimming shortened V by 0 bases and J by 3 bases, and 13 bases separated the two germline ends. Germline V CDR1 and CDR2: SGHRS, YFSETQ. The CDR3 is made up of 16 amino acids. The CDR3 sequence: CASSLVPRVGGNTIYF. CDR3 DNA sequence: TGCGCCAGCAGCTTGGTCCCTCGGGTGGGTGGAAACACCATATATTTT.

V and J are TRBV7-2 and TRBJ2-3, with D perhaps TRBD2 (5 bases). The CDR3 runs to 14 residues. The germline V and J ends were trimmed by 5 bases and 8 bases, with 17 bases remaining between them. CDR1 is SGHTA, CDR2 FQGNSA, per germline. The CDR3 coding sequence is TGTGCCAGCAGCCGGGATCACCTGTACGCTACGCAGTATTTT. The encoded protein is CASSRDHLYATQYF.

The chain has TRBV4-3 and TRBJ2-2; D possibly corresponds to TRBD2 (5 bases). Trimming stripped 0 bases from V and 3 bases from J, with 14 bases between. CDR3 length equals 17 residues. Looked up from germline, CDR1 is LGHNA and CDR2 is YSLEER. CDR3 coding DNA: TGCGCCAGCAGCCAAGATGATAGGGTCGGGGACACCGGGGAGCTGTTTTTT. Translation: CASSQDDRVGDTGELFF.

The rearrangement uses TRBV9 and TRBJ2-7; 8 bases are a match to TRBD2. CDR1 and CDR2 from the germline V gene are SGDLS and YYNGEE. Trimming removed 3 bases from V and 2 bases from J; junction bases left unmatched: 7. This CDR3 contains 15 residues. CDR3: CASSANHGGAYEQYF. The CDR3 nucleotides are TGTGCCAGCAGCGCGAATCACGGGGGGGCCTACGAGCAGTACTTC.

This clone was counted once. The rearrangement joins TRBV6-5 to TRBJ1-3; D gene ambiguous. The CDR3 loop spans 15 amino acids. CDR1 and CDR2 (germline): MNHEY, SVGAGI. The germline V and J ends were trimmed by 4 bases and 2 bases, with 12 bases remaining between them. The CDR3 loop reads CASSFRVPAGNTIYF. CDR3 bases: TGTGCCAGCAGTTTCCGGGTTCCTGCTGGAAACACCATATATTTT.

This chain connects TRBV19 to TRBJ2-5, with TRBD2 as a possible D gene (6 bases). The germline V gene encodes CDR1 LNHDA and CDR2 SQIVND (reference sequence). V shed 4 bases and J shed 5 bases, with 17 bases lying between them. This CDR3 comprises 15 residues. This CDR3 is CASSTGGGLRETQYF. The CDR3 bases are TGTGCCAGTAGTACGGGTGGAGGGCTTCGGGAGACCCAGTACTTC.

The chain has TRBV6-2 or TRBV6-3 and TRBJ2-5; 8 bases are a match to TRBD1. This CDR3 has 16 amino acids. V shed 0 bases, J shed 5 bases, and the junction held 8 bases outside the gene matches. Germline V lookup: CDR1 MNHEY, CDR2 SVGEGT. The CDR3 coding sequence is TGTGCCAGCAGTTACTCGAGGACAGGGCGGCGGGAGACCCAGTACTTC. The encoded protein is CASSYSRTGRRETQYF.

This sequence joins TRBV15 and TRBJ2-1; TRBD1 aligns across 8 bases. Trimming at V came to 5 bases and at J to 1 base, leaving 13 bases not matched to a gene. There are 18 residues in the CDR3. In germline, CDR1 is LNHNV, CDR2 YYDKDF (reference sequence). CDR3 protein: CATSGDRGHDISYNEQFF. Written as DNA, the CDR3 is TGTGCCACCAGCGGCGACAGGGGCCATGATATTTCCTACAATGAGCAGTTCTTC.

The gene calls are TRBV7-8 and TRBJ2-3, with 11 bases that match TRBD2. The V gene end was trimmed by 5 bases and the J gene end by 1 base; junction bases not matched to a gene: 5. The germline CDR1 and CDR2 sequences are SGHVS and FQNEAQ. This CDR3 comprises 16 residues. This CDR3 reads CASSPLAGGGTDTQYF. The CDR3 bases are TGTGCCAGCAGCCCCCTAGCGGGGGGAGGCACAGATACGCAGTATTTT.

The J gene is TRBJ2-7, the V gene TRBV11-3; TRBD1 matches 10 bases. The CDR3 runs 14 residues. V shed 4 bases and J 4 bases; nucleotides not matched to a gene: 4. Germline V CDR1 and CDR2: SGHNT, YENEEA. The CDR3 region is CASSSDRGHYEQYF. CDR3 sequence (DNA): TGTGCCAGCAGCTCCGACAGGGGGCATTACGAGCAGTACTTC.

The rearrangement uses TRBV3-1 (or the pseudogene TRBV3-2) and TRBJ2-2, with D possibly matching TRBD1 (5 bases). This CDR3 has 14 residues. V lost 7 bases to trimming and J lost 5 bases, with 14 bases between them. Germline V CDR1 and CDR2: LGHDT, YNNKEL (reference sequence). The CDR3: CASTSLGRTGELFF. CDR3 coding DNA: TGTGCCAGCACCTCACTGGGGCGGACCGGGGAGCTGTTTTTT.